The 15 T cell receptor beta chains in this list originate from one sample, sequenced in a study of PD-L1 blockade in urothelial cancer. TCRdb's table, derived via immunoSEQ multiplex PCR, lists solely in-frame clones and lacks some. The sample includes tens of thousands of clones, roughly 90% of them seen just once. The specimen comprised PBMCs, sampled around atezolizumab (anti-PD-L1) treatment. Receptors were obtained from a woman in her 70s with urothelial cancer.

Only one count was recorded for this clone. DNA of the CDR3: TGTGCCAGCAGCTTAAACTCGGGCAGGGACATCTATGGCTACACCTTC. Amino acid sequence: CASSLNSGRDIYGYTF. This chain uses TRBV7-2 with TRBJ1-2; possible D gene TRBD1, 6 bases. The CDR3 totals 16 residues. Looked up from germline, CDR1 is SGHTA and CDR2 is FQGNSA. V lost 2 bases and J 4 bases, leaving 17 bases between the germline ends.

This rearrangement joins TRBV7-2 to TRBJ2-1, with 13 bases lining up with TRBD2. V was pared by 4 bases and J by 8 bases, with 5 bases of the junction left unmatched. The germline CDR1 and CDR2 sequences are SGHTA and FQGNSA. The CDR3 sequence is 15 residues long. The DNA of the CDR3 is TGTGCCAGCAGCTCAGGACTAGCGGGGGAAGATGAGCAGTTCTTC. As protein: CASSSGLAGEDEQFF.

V usage is TRBV6-1 and J usage is TRBJ2-3; D might be TRBD1 (6 bases). V lost 4 bases and J lost 4, with 9 bases in between. The CDR3 covers 13 residues. Germline CDR1 MNHNS, CDR2 SASEGT. CDR3 bases: TGTGCCAGCAGTGTTGACAGGCCAGATACGCAGTATTTT. It specifies CASSVDRPDTQYF.

The chain has TRBV6-6 and TRBJ2-2, with 7 nucleotides matching TRBD1. J gave up 3 bases and V 6 bases, and 10 bases lay outside the gene matches. The CDR3 extends over 16 amino acids. Germline V lookup: CDR1 MNHNY, CDR2 SVGAGI (reference sequence). The chain's CDR3 is CASSATGTVHTGELFF. CDR3 DNA: TGTGCCAGCAGCGCAACCGGGACAGTCCACACCGGGGAGCTGTTTTTT.

CDR3 loop: CASSWRTGAYEQYF. CDR3 coding DNA: TGTGCCAGCAGCTGGAGGACAGGGGCATACGAGCAGTACTTC. The V call is TRBV6-5, the J call TRBJ2-7; the match to TRBD1 covers 9 bases. Trimming removed 6 bases from V and 4 bases from J; junction bases left unmatched: 7. This CDR3 region has 14 residues. Germline V gene data show CDR1 as MNHEY and CDR2 as SVGAGI.

The chain is built from TRBV19 and TRBJ2-1; 7 bases are a match to TRBD1. Germline V lookup: CDR1 LNHDA, CDR2 SQIVND (reference sequence). The trim removed 4 bases at V and 5 bases at J, leaving 2 bases unmatched. The length of the CDR3 is 13 residues. The CDR3 bases are TGTGCCAGTAGTACCACAGGGGACAATGAGCAGTTCTTC. Translating gives CASSTTGDNEQFF.

DNA of the CDR3: TGTGCCTGGAGAGGACAGCCGAACACTGAAGCTTTCTTT. This gives the protein CAWRGQPNTEAFF. The chain links TRBV30 to TRBJ1-1; possibly TRBD1 for D (6 bases). Germline values: CDR1 GTSNPN, CDR2 SVGIG (reference sequence). The CDR3 covers 13 residues. V lost 3 bases and J 1 base, leaving 9 bases between the germline ends.

This clone is a singleton in its sample. The chain recombines TRBV19 with TRBJ2-3, with D perhaps matching TRBD1 (5 bases). Germline V gene sequence: CDR1 LNHDA, CDR2 SQIVND (reference sequence). This CDR3 region has 14 residues. The ends were cut back, 3 bases at V and 6 bases at J, with 13 bases in the middle. CDR3: CASSIRQGTDTQYF. DNA for the CDR3: TGTGCCAGTAGTATTCGGCAGGGAACCGATACGCAGTATTTT.

This chain uses TRBV10-3 with TRBJ2-7; D perhaps matches TRBD1 (5 bases). Trimming removed 6 bases at V and 1 base at J, with 10 bases between. The germline gives CDR1 ENHRY, CDR2 SYGVKD. The CDR3 runs 13 residues. CDR3 DNA: TGTGCCATCAGACCGGACACTTCCTACGAGCAGTACTTC. It encodes CAIRPDTSYEQYF.

The chain joins TRBV5-1 to TRBJ1-4; the match to TRBD1 covers 9 bases. The CDR3 runs to 16 residues. J lost 5 bases, V lost 0 bases, and 5 bases had no gene match. Germline V gives CDR1 SGHRS, CDR2 YFSETQ. CDR3 sequence: CASSLDLQGANEKLFF. The CDR3 nucleotides read TGCGCCAGCAGCTTGGACCTACAGGGGGCAAATGAAAAACTGTTTTTT.

This chain uses TRBV7-2 with TRBJ1-2; TRBD1 matches at 11 bases. This CDR3 has 16 residues. V lost 5 bases, J lost 7 bases, and 12 bases stayed unmatched. Germline CDR1 reads SGHTA; CDR2 reads FQGNSA. The DNA of the CDR3 is TGTGCCAGCAGCGTCATCCGGACAGGGGGCGGGGGTGGCTACACCTTC. It yields the protein CASSVIRTGGGGGYTF. Together with reference TRBV7-2 and TRBJ1-2, the CDR3 gives the full variable domain: GAGVSQSPSNKVTEKGKDVELRCDPISGHTALYWYRQSLGQGLEFLIYFQGNSAPDKSGLPSDRFSAERTGGSVSTLTIQRTQQEDSAVYLCASSVIRTGGGGGYTFGSGTRLTVV.

In this sample, this clone turned up a few times. This rearrangement joins TRBV4-3 to TRBJ1-1; 8 bases are shared with TRBD1. The junction had 5 bases not matched to a gene; V was cut back by 3 bases and J by 5 bases. The CDR3 runs 14 residues. Per the germline V gene, CDR1 is LGHNA and CDR2 is YSLEER. The CDR3 DNA reads as TGCGCCAGCAGCCAGCAGACAGGGGATACTGAAGCTTTCTTT. It encodes CASSQQTGDTEAFF.

The rearrangement uses TRBV6-6 and TRBJ2-1; tentative D call: TRBD2 (6 bases). V was clipped by 2 bases and J by 2 bases, with 10 bases between them. This CDR3 is 15 amino acids long. The germline V gene encodes CDR1 MNHNY and CDR2 SVGAGI (reference sequence). The CDR3 loop reads CASSYGTGTYNEQFF. In DNA form, the CDR3 reads TGTGCCAGCAGTTACGGGACTGGTACCTACAATGAGCAGTTCTTC.

This clone was picked up a small number of times. The DNA of the CDR3 is TGTGCCAGCAGTTACGCCTTTGGGCAAGCCTACGAGCAGTACTTC. Protein: CASSYAFGQAYEQYF. The chain combines TRBV6-5 with TRBJ2-7; the D is unclear. CDR3 length: 15 residues. V lost 2 bases, J lost 2 bases, and 13 bases lay in between. CDR1 and CDR2 (germline): MNHEY, SVGAGI.

The table lists this clone with a few counts. The chain couples TRBV27 to TRBJ2-1; 7 positions agree with TRBD2. Germline values: CDR1 MNHEY, CDR2 SMNVEV (reference sequence). V was pared by 2 bases and J by 2 bases, with 0 bases of the junction left unmatched. The CDR3 loop spans 14 amino acids. The CDR3 sequence: CASSLGTTYNEQFF. The DNA for the CDR3 is TGTGCCAGCAGTTTAGGGACTACCTACAATGAGCAGTTCTTC.